A selection of T cell receptor beta chains follows, all from one sample in a study of blood T cell repertoires in COVID-19. Clones were sequenced by immunoSEQ multiplex PCR, and TCRdb holds only the in-frame ones, with some missing. Of fewer than 40,000 clones listed, about 90% are singletons. Specimen: peripheral blood. The source of these receptors is a human donor in a cohort sampled during active COVID-19. Each CDR3 is given with its conserved first and last residue. The D gene is left open where the match is weak. Rows may omit the clone size; those that give it use once, few, many or a size class.

V	size	D	J	DNA	CDR3
TRBV5-1	once	-	TRBJ2-4	TGCGCCAGCAGCTTGGGAGGACGCAACTACCCAGGGGAAAACATTCAGTACTTC	CASSLGGRNYPGENIQYF
TRBV13	-	TRBD1	TRBJ2-2	TGTGCCAGCAGCCCCCCGGCAGGGGGTAACACCGGGGAGCTGTTTTTT	CASSPPAGGNTGELFF
TRBV7-6	-	-	TRBJ1-5	TGTGCCAGCAGCTTATCGGATGGGGGGGGTCAGCCCCAGCATTTT	CASSLSDGGGQPQHF
TRBV5-5	-	TRBD2	TRBJ2-1	TGTGCCAGCAGCCTTAGCGGGGAGTCATACAATGAGCAGTTCTTC	CASSLSGESYNEQFF
TRBV2	-	TRBD1	TRBJ2-5	TGTGCCAGCAGTCGGGACAGGTATTCCCAAGAGACCCAGTACTTC	CASSRDRYSQETQYF
TRBV28	-	TRBD2	TRBJ2-2	TGTGCCAGCAAAGAGCGGGGGAAAACCGGGGAGCTGTTTTTT	CASKERGKTGELFF
TRBV6-1	-	TRBD1	TRBJ2-5	TGTGCCAGCAGTGAGGAGACAGGGGGCTGGGAGACCCAGTACTTC	CASSEETGGWETQYF
TRBV6-5	-	TRBD1	TRBJ1-5	TGTGCCAGCAGCCCCGGGACAGGTAATCAGCCCCAGCATTTT	CASSPGTGNQPQHF
TRBV4-2	-	TRBD2	TRBJ2-5	TGTGCCAGCAGCTCCCGGACTAGCGGGGGGGCGGGGGCCCAGTACTTC	CASSSRTSGGAGAQYF
TRBV12-5	-	TRBD2	TRBJ2-3	TGTGCTAGTGGTCTCGGACTAGCGGGAGTCTTTGATACGCAGTATTTT	CASGLGLAGVFDTQYF
TRBV19	-	-	TRBJ1-1	TGTGCCAGTAGTCTTCAGGGGTTGAACACTGAAGCTTTCTTT	CASSLQGLNTEAFF
TRBV7-2	-	-	TRBJ1-6	TGTGCCAGCAGCTTCGGGTTCTATAATTCACCCCTCCACTTT	CASSFGFYNSPLHF
TRBV4-3	-	TRBD1	TRBJ1-1	TGCGCCAGCAGCCAAAGACAGGGTGTGATGAACACTGAAGCTTTCTTT	CASSQRQGVMNTEAFF
TRBV19	-	-	TRBJ1-6	TGTGCCAGTAGAACAGGGATTTGGTCTTCACCCCTCCACTTT	CASRTGIWSSPLHF
TRBV5-1	-	TRBD1	TRBJ2-5	TGCGCCAGCAGCTGGGGGTCTAGGACAGGTCAAGAGACCCAGTACTTC	CASSWGSRTGQETQYF
TRBV19	-	-	TRBJ2-1	TGTGCCAGTAGGGTGAGCTCCTACAATGAGCAGTTCTTC	CASRVSSYNEQFF
TRBV12-5	-	TRBD1	TRBJ1-1	TGTGCTAGTGGTTTGGTACTAGGGACAGGCACTGAAGCTTTCTTT	CASGLVLGTGTEAFF
TRBV14	-	-	TRBJ1-2	TGTGCCAGCAGCCGATCTAGGGGGAACTATGGCTACACCTTC	CASSRSRGNYGYTF
TRBV19	-	-	TRBJ1-3	TGTGCCAGTGCCGGGATAAGCTTAACGTCTGGAAACACCATATATTTT	CASAGISLTSGNTIYF
TRBV6-6	-	-	TRBJ1-1	TGTGCCAGCCGCGGGGGGGTCGGCACTGAAGCTTTCTTT	CASRGGVGTEAFF
TRBV7-9	once	-	TRBJ1-1	TGTGCCAGCAGCCAGCTACACCGGGGTGAAGCTTTCTTT	CASSQLHRGEAFF
TRBV25-1	-	-	TRBJ1-2	TGTGCCAGCAGTGGCGGGACGGACTATGGCTACACCTTC	CASSGGTDYGYTF
TRBV19	once	-	TRBJ1-2	TGTGCCAGTAGTCCAGGCCCCTCGACTGGGACTTTTAACTATGGCTACACCTTC	CASSPGPSTGTFNYGYTF
TRBV19	-	-	TRBJ1-4	TGTGCCAGTAGTATGGTCCACAGCTCAGGAGGAAAACTGTTTTTT	CASSMVHSSGGKLFF
TRBV4-3	-	-	TRBJ1-4	TGCGCCAGCCAACCCAACGGGGGATTTTCTGGAAAACTGTTTTTT	CASQPNGGFSGKLFF
TRBV19	-	-	TRBJ2-1	TGTGCCAGTACCCCGGCGGGTAGCTGGTACAATGAGCAGTTCTTC	CASTPAGSWYNEQFF
TRBV11-3	once	TRBD1	TRBJ2-1	TGTGCCAGCAGCTTACAGGGGGCCTACAATGAGCAGTTCTTC	CASSLQGAYNEQFF
TRBV18	-	TRBD1	TRBJ1-2	TGTGCCAGCTCGCCTACAGGGGATTTTGGGTCGGGCTATGGCTACACCTTC	CASSPTGDFGSGYGYTF
TRBV4-2	once	-	TRBJ1-2	TGTGCCAGCAGCCAAGAAGATACAGGAATTCTCTATGGCTACACCTTC	CASSQEDTGILYGYTF
TRBV3-1/TRBV3-2	-	TRBD1	TRBJ1-1	TGTGCCAGCAGCCGTTCCGGGACAGGGATGAACACTGAAGCTTTCTTT	CASSRSGTGMNTEAFF
TRBV2	-	TRBD1	TRBJ2-3	TGTGCCAGCAGTGGACAGGGGGCACAAGATACGCAGTATTTT	CASSGQGAQDTQYF
TRBV5-4	-	-	TRBJ1-4	TGTGCCAGCAGCTACAGGGAGGAAAAACTGTTTTTT	CASSYREEKLFF
TRBV5-5	-	TRBD1	TRBJ1-1	TGTGCCAGCCAAAACCGGGACAGGGAAGCTTTCTTT	CASQNRDREAFF
TRBV9	-	-	TRBJ1-4	TGTGCCAGCAGCGTAGGACTCGTCGGTAATGAAAAACTGTTTTTT	CASSVGLVGNEKLFF
TRBV9	-	-	TRBJ2-1	TGTGCCAGCAGCGTAGCTACGTCCCTGCGGTTCTCAGGGGAGCAGTTCTTC	CASSVATSLRFSGEQFF
TRBV29-1	-	-	TRBJ2-3	TGCAGCGTTAAAACCCTCGGAGATACGCAGTATTTT	CSVKTLGDTQYF
TRBV29-1	-	TRBD1	TRBJ1-5	TGCAGCGTTGGCGCAGGGGGAGGCAATCAGCCCCAGCATTTT	CSVGAGGGNQPQHF
TRBV18	-	TRBD2	TRBJ2-5	TGTGCCAGCTCACGCGGACTAGCGGGGGACCGGGAGACCCAGTACTTC	CASSRGLAGDRETQYF
TRBV28	-	TRBD1	TRBJ1-2	TGTGCCAGCAGGGGGACAGTGGGCCTATATGGCTACACCTTC	CASRGTVGLYGYTF
TRBV19	once	-	TRBJ1-5	TGTGCCAGTACCCCAGTGGCGGTTTATAGCAATCAGCCCCAGCATTTT	CASTPVAVYSNQPQHF
TRBV30	-	TRBD1	TRBJ1-3	TGTGCCTGGAGTGTTGCAGGGGGCTCAGAAGGTGGAAACACCATATATTTT	CAWSVAGGSEGGNTIYF
TRBV28	-	-	TRBJ2-2	TGTGCCATCCCGACAGGGAACACCGGGGAGCTGTTTTTT	CAIPTGNTGELFF
TRBV7-2	-	-	TRBJ1-1	TGTGCCAGCAGCACGACAGCTAACACTGAAGCTTTCTTT	CASSTTANTEAFF
TRBV2	once	TRBD1	TRBJ2-4	TGTGCCAGCAGCCCCGACAGGGGCTCCGCCAAAAACATTCAGTACTTC	CASSPDRGSAKNIQYF
TRBV19	once	-	TRBJ1-1	TGTGCCAGTAGTAGCGAGGGCCGTATGAACACTGAAGCTTTCTTT	CASSSEGRMNTEAFF
TRBV28	-	-	TRBJ1-4	TGTGCCAGCAGCCGAGCGGGGGGTTGGGAAAAACTGTTTTTT	CASSRAGGWEKLFF
TRBV2	-	TRBD2	TRBJ2-1	TGTGCCAGCACTAAAGCGGGGGGGCCTTGGAATGAGCAGTTCTTC	CASTKAGGPWNEQFF
TRBV4-1	-	-	TRBJ1-1	TGCGCCAGCAGCCCGTCCCAAACAGTGAACACTGAAGCTTTCTTT	CASSPSQTVNTEAFF
TRBV4-2	-	TRBD2	TRBJ2-1	TGTGCCAGCAGCCAATTAGCGGGAGTGTCCTACAATGAGCAGTTCTTC	CASSQLAGVSYNEQFF
TRBV5-5	-	-	TRBJ1-1	TGTGCCAGCAGCTTGGCCTCTGACACTGAAGCTTTCTTT	CASSLASDTEAFF
TRBV19	-	-	TRBJ1-5	TGTGCCAGTAGGACTGTCGGGTTTAGCAATCAGCCCCAGCATTTT	CASRTVGFSNQPQHF
TRBV7-8	-	-	TRBJ2-3	TGTGCCAGCAGCTTATACTTCACAGATACGCAGTATTTT	CASSLYFTDTQYF